This passage covers 27 T cell receptor beta chains from one sample sequenced in a study of CD8+ T cells in alopecia areata (dated 2018 in TCRdb). What the time point label conveys for this sample: around 29 days on oral tofacitinib. The treatment or condition label, read with the paper, signifies: oral pan-JAK inhibitor, 5-10 mg twice daily. Receptors were amplified or captured by the immunoSEQ multiplex PCR assay. RNA was extracted from all samples and reverse transcribed into cDNA, which served as template for TCR sequencing. Imported from immuneACCESS, the table was reduced by TCRdb to in-frame sequences with V and J called. These copies leave out some clones; in studies compared against another copy, an unresolved V gene accounts for under half, and the cause of the remainder is not known. Within this sample are more than 200,000 clones, with around 66% of them counted one time only. Together, the top ten hold around 4% of the sample.

This material consisted of CD4+ T cells sorted from blood, taken at week 4, from a patient treated with tofacitinib. All receptors derive from a human donor with alopecia areata.

This clone has only one observation. The chain links TRBV5-1 to TRBJ2-2; no clear D gene. Trimming took off 0 bases at V and 6 bases at J, with 9 bases between the two ends. Germline V CDR1 and CDR2: SGHRS, YFSETQ. This CDR3 contains 14 residues. The CDR3 DNA reads TGCGCCAGCAGCTTGGATAGCTGGGCCGGGGAGCTGTTTTTT. Translated, it gives CASSLDSWAGELFF.

The rearrangement uses TRBV6-1 and TRBJ1-2; no definite D call. This CDR3 comprises 13 residues. Germline-derived CDR1 and CDR2 are MNHNS and SASEGT. V shed 0 bases and J shed 3 bases, with 5 bases lying between them. DNA for the CDR3: TGTGCCAGCAGTGAAGCGGTGGACTATGGCTACACCTTC. It specifies CASSEAVDYGYTF.

V and J are TRBV29-1 and TRBJ2-2; D is perhaps TRBD2 (7 bases). The germline V and J ends were trimmed by 6 bases and 0 bases, with 17 bases remaining between them. The CDR3 spans 16 residues. Germline V CDR1 and CDR2: SQVTM, ANQGSEA. The CDR3 loop is CSVAGAPGANTGELFF. In DNA form, the CDR3 reads TGCAGCGTGGCGGGGGCGCCAGGGGCGAACACCGGGGAGCTGTTTTTT.

This rearrangement joins TRBV28 to TRBJ2-3; possible D gene TRBD1, 6 bases. The CDR3 consists of 14 residues. CDR1 is MDHEN and CDR2 is SYDVKM in the germline V gene. Deletions cut 3 bases from V and 8 bases from J, with 15 bases between. For the CDR3, the DNA is TGTGCCAGCAGTTTGGGGGCCGGAGCAGGTACGCAGTATTTT. It codes for CASSLGAGAGTQYF.

This clone came up a few times. This rearrangement joins TRBV9 to TRBJ1-4; no definite D call. With 4 bases removed from V and 5 bases from J, the gap between germline ends came to 15 bases. This CDR3 has 15 residues. Looked up from germline, CDR1 is SGDLS and CDR2 is YYNGEE. The CDR3 loop reads CASSLRGDPNEKLFF. CDR3 nucleotide sequence: TGTGCCAGCAGCCTTCGTGGTGACCCAAATGAAAAACTGTTTTTT.

This clone has just one count. The genes are TRBV4-3 and TRBJ1-2; tentative D call: TRBD1 (5 bases). Germline V gives CDR1 LGHNA, CDR2 YSLEER. Trimming pared 0 bases from V and 3 bases from J, leaving 8 bases between. The CDR3 runs 14 residues. The CDR3 DNA follows: TGCGCCAGCAGCCAAGAAGGACACCACTATGGCTACACCTTC. Translating it yields CASSQEGHHYGYTF.

This clone was seen more than once but under ten times. J is TRBJ2-7 and V is TRBV20-1; D remains unclear. This CDR3 is 9 amino acids long. V lost 6 bases and J 2 bases, leaving 2 bases between the germline ends. CDR1 is DFQATT, CDR2 SNEGSKA, per germline (reference sequence). The CDR3 coding sequence is TGCAGTGCCACCTACGAGCAGTACTTC. This encodes CSATYEQYF.

The CDR3 DNA sequence: TGTGCCAGCAGCGGAACTAATGAAAAACTGTTTTTT. As protein: CASSGTNEKLFF. The V gene is TRBV11-2, the J gene TRBJ1-4; no reliable D call. V gave up 5 bases and J gave up 1 base, with 2 bases separating them. The germline CDR1 and CDR2 sequences are SGHAT and FQNNGV. This CDR3 region has 12 residues.

The chain recombines TRBV7-9 with TRBJ2-5, with 9 bases aligning to TRBD1. CDR1 is SEHNR, CDR2 FQNEAQ, per germline (reference sequence). This CDR3 comprises 17 residues. With 5 bases clipped from V and 0 bases from J, the junction kept 10 bases outside the gene matches. The CDR3: CASSPDRGSFHQETQYF. The CDR3 bases are TGTGCCAGCAGCCCGGACAGGGGAAGTTTTCACCAAGAGACCCAGTACTTC.

This chain joins TRBV5-1 and TRBJ1-4, with a possible D match to TRBD1 (6 bases). Trimming cost V 3 bases and J 6 bases, with 15 bases left between them. Germline assignment: CDR1 SGHRS and CDR2 YFSETQ. CDR3 length: 15 amino acids. The CDR3 protein is CASSSAVGGYEKLFF. The CDR3, as DNA: TGCGCCAGCAGCTCCGCGGTTGGGGGCTATGAAAAACTGTTTTTT. Full variable domain (rest looked up from reference TRBV5-1 and TRBJ1-4): KAGVTQTPRYLIKTRGQQVTLSCSPISGHRSVSWYQQTPGQGLQFLFEYFSETQRNKGNFPGRFSGRQFSNSRSEMNVSTLELGDSALYLCASSSAVGGYEKLFFGSGTQLSVL.

This clone came up a few times. The identical CDR3 is also encoded by other nucleotide sequences in the sample. J is TRBJ1-6 and V is TRBV5-4, with TRBD1 matching over 7 bases. Germline CDR1 SGHNT, CDR2 YYREEE (reference sequence). The CDR3 consists of 16 residues. V trimming: 3 bases; J trimming: 0 bases; junction bases outside the gene matches: 3. The CDR3 loop is CASSWDSSSYNSPLHF. CDR3 sequence (DNA): TGTGCCAGCAGCTGGGACAGTAGCTCCTATAATTCACCCCTCCACTTT.

This chain uses TRBV7-6 with TRBJ2-7, with D hard to call. This CDR3 spans 11 amino acids. The V gene's germline CDR1 is SGHVS and CDR2 FNYEAQ. The ends were cut back, 5 bases at V and 6 bases at J, with 8 bases in the middle. The CDR3 sequence: CASSLYGEQYF. CDR3 nucleotide sequence: TGTGCCAGCAGCCTTTATGGCGAGCAGTACTTC.

The CDR3 is CAWSTGLYGYTF. The CDR3, as DNA: TGTGCCTGGAGTACGGGGTTATATGGCTACACCTTC. This chain uses TRBV30 with TRBJ1-2, with D unresolved. Germline CDR1 is GTSNPN and CDR2 is SVGIG (reference sequence). The CDR3 length is 12 residues. V shed 2 bases and J shed 5 bases, with 9 bases lying between them.

The J gene is TRBJ1-5, the V gene TRBV29-1; D remains unclear. Trimming shortened V by 5 bases and J by 7 bases, and 15 bases separated the two germline ends. The length of the CDR3 is 13 residues. CDR1 is SQVTM, CDR2 ANQGSEA, per germline. The CDR3, as DNA: TGCAGCGTTACAGATACCCCGGGACAGCCCCAGCATTTT. Protein: CSVTDTPGQPQHF.

The rearrangement joins TRBV2 to TRBJ1-5; a weak D match, TRBD1 (5 bases). This CDR3 spans 13 amino acids. Germline V gene lookup returns CDR1 SNHLY and CDR2 FYNNEI. Trimming took 6 bases from V and 7 from J, leaving 13 bases between them. CDR3 loop: CASRRDSGQPQHF. DNA for the CDR3: TGTGCCAGCAGAAGGGACTCCGGGCAGCCCCAGCATTTT.

The rearrangement uses TRBV29-1 and TRBJ2-3; weak D call: TRBD2 (5 bases). The CDR3 extends over 14 amino acids. Per the germline V gene, CDR1 is SQVTM and CDR2 is ANQGSEA. V lost 6 bases, J lost 0 bases, and 13 bases lay in between. CDR3 coding DNA: TGCAGCGTGAGGGTTCAGACTAGCACAGATACGCAGTATTTT. Translated, it gives CSVRVQTSTDTQYF.

The V and J genes are TRBV30 and TRBJ1-1; D may be TRBD1 (5 bases). In germline, CDR1 is GTSNPN, CDR2 SVGIG (reference sequence). V dropped 0 bases and J dropped 4 bases, with 9 bases sitting between them. The CDR3 spans 13 residues. CDR3 region: CAWSVGAGTEAFF. CDR3 bases: TGTGCCTGGAGTGTAGGGGCTGGCACTGAAGCTTTCTTT.

The chain employs TRBV10-3 and TRBJ1-2; 8 bases are a match to TRBD1. V was clipped by 3 bases and J by 3 bases; unmatched bases: 6. The CDR3 has 15 amino acids. CDR1 ENHRY and CDR2 SYGVKD come from the germline V gene. As DNA, the CDR3 is TGTGCCATCAGTGATCAGGGACAGGCCTACTATGGCTACACCTTC. Translation gives CAISDQGQAYYGYTF.

This chain links TRBV5-4 with TRBJ2-5, with D unresolved. In germline, CDR1 is SGHNT, CDR2 YYREEE (reference sequence). CDR3 size: 16 residues. Trimming removed 2 bases from V and 2 bases from J, with 16 bases in between. CDR3 coding DNA: TGTGCCAGCAGCTTTAGTTGGGATGTACGGCAAGAGACCCAGTACTTC. Translation: CASSFSWDVRQETQYF.

This clone was recorded only once. V is TRBV20-1 and J is TRBJ2-2; D ambiguous. CDR3 size: 11 residues. The V end was cut by 6 bases, the J end by 0 bases, with 2 bases between. Germline assignment: CDR1 DFQATT and CDR2 SNEGSKA (reference sequence). Here the CDR3 DNA reads TGCAGTGCAGCGAACACCGGGGAGCTGTTTTTT. Amino acid sequence: CSAANTGELFF.

The chain is built from TRBV7-9 and TRBJ2-5; D not certain. The CDR3 consists of 12 residues. With 3 bases removed from V and 4 bases from J, the gap between germline ends came to 6 bases. Germline CDR1 reads SEHNR; CDR2 reads FQNEAQ (reference sequence). The CDR3: CASSLYSETQYF. The DNA for the CDR3 is TGTGCCAGCAGCTTGTACTCAGAGACCCAGTACTTC.

V is TRBV29-1 and J is TRBJ1-5, with D uncertain. Germline lookup yields CDR1 SQVTM and CDR2 ANQGSEA. Trimming shortened V by 4 bases and J by 0 bases, and 4 bases separated the two germline ends. The CDR3 is 12 residues long. The CDR3 spells CSVGDSNQPQHF. The CDR3 DNA sequence: TGCAGCGTTGGAGATAGCAATCAGCCCCAGCATTTT.

The J gene is TRBJ1-6, the V gene TRBV6-1; 8 bases map to TRBD1. Germline V lookup: CDR1 MNHNS, CDR2 SASEGT. The CDR3 sequence is 13 residues long. Germline trimming cut 5 bases from V and 9 bases from J; bases unmatched to any gene: 3. CDR3 sequence: CASSWTGRSPLHF. CDR3 sequence (DNA): TGTGCCAGCAGTTGGACAGGGCGTTCACCCCTCCACTTT.

There are a few counts of this clone. This chain's CDR3 is CASGDLITEAFF. As DNA, the CDR3 is TGTGCCAGCGGGGATTTAATCACTGAAGCTTTCTTT. The chain combines TRBV7-9 with TRBJ1-1; no clear D gene. V was cut by 8 bases and J by 4 bases, with 11 bases left in between. Germline-derived CDR1 and CDR2 are SEHNR and FQNEAQ (reference sequence). The CDR3 is made up of 12 amino acids.

The rearrangement uses TRBV5-1 and TRBJ2-2; a possible D gene is TRBD1 (5 bases). Germline CDR1 SGHRS, CDR2 YFSETQ. The CDR3 totals 14 residues. Trimming shortened V by 2 bases and J by 4 bases, and 9 bases separated the two germline ends. Here the CDR3 reads CASSFDSGTGELFF. The CDR3 DNA reads as TGCGCCAGCAGCTTCGACAGTGGCACCGGGGAGCTGTTTTTT. The whole variable domain, remainder taken from reference TRBV5-1 and TRBJ2-2, is KAGVTQTPRYLIKTRGQQVTLSCSPISGHRSVSWYQQTPGQGLQFLFEYFSETQRNKGNFPGRFSGRQFSNSRSEMNVSTLELGDSALYLCASSFDSGTGELFFGEGSRLTVL.

This clone was picked up a small number of times. The rearrangement joins TRBV6-5 to TRBJ1-2, with unresolved D. The CDR3 loop spans 14 amino acids. Germline CDR1 is MNHEY and CDR2 is SVGAGI. Trimming took 6 bases from V and 4 from J, leaving 15 bases between them. CDR3 nucleotides: TGTGCCAGCAGACCCGGCCGGGAGGGCTATGGCTACACCTTC. This codes for CASRPGREGYGYTF.

The chain uses TRBV15 and TRBJ1-2, with 7 bases that match TRBD1. CDR3 size: 16 residues. In germline, CDR1 is LNHNV, CDR2 YYDKDF (reference sequence). The V and J ends lost 0 bases and 0 bases, in that order; junction bases with no gene match: 4. The DNA for the CDR3 is TGTGCCACCAGCAGAGATCGAGGGGGCACTAACTATGGCTACACCTTC. Its protein is CATSRDRGGTNYGYTF.